This TCR beta chain was identified in a study of T-cell memory formation after mild COVID-19. Notes on the study in general: Contracting clones from day 15 to 85 had balanced CD4/CD8; later expanders favoured CD4+. Pre-infection memory carried some responding clones, suggesting that cross-reactive memory joined.

In regard to this clonotype: What it recognizes is unknown.

5'RACE with constant-segment primers yielded barcoded, UMI-tagged TCR alpha and TCR beta cDNA libraries. Using its own MiXCR run on the 5' RACE reads, TCRdb lists one record per CDR3 protein. The sample has hundreds of thousands of distinct CDR3 sequences; around 27% are singletons. V lost 5 bases and J lost 8, with 4 bases in between. The length of the CDR3 is 10 residues. The germline V gene encodes CDR1 SGHAT and CDR2 FQNNGV. V gene TRBV11-2 combines with J gene TRBJ2-1; D gene ambiguous. Sequenced sample: PBMCs or a T cell subset sorted from them (not recorded which). The receptor comes from an adult woman who had mild COVID-19 (a few samples of this study predate the infection). Cell type and time point are not known. The CDR3 loop reads CASSGDEQFF. The CDR3 DNA reads TGTGCCAGCAGCGGGGATGAGCAGTTCTTC.